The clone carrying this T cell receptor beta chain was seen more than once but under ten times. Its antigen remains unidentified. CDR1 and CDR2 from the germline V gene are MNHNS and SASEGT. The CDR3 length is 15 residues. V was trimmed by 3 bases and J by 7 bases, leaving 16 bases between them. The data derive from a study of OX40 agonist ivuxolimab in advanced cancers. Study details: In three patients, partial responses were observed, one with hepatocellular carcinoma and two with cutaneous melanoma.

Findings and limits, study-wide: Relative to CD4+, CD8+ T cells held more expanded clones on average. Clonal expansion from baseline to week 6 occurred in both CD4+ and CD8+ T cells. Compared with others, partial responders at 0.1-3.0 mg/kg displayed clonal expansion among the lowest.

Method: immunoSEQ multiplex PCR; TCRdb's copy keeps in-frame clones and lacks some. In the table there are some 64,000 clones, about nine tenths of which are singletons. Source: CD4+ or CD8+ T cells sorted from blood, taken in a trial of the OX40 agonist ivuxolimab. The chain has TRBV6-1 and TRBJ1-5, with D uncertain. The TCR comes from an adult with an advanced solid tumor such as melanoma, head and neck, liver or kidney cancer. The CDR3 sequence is CASSDGSRGIQPQHF. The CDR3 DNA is TGTGCCAGCAGTGACGGCAGCCGAGGAATCCAGCCCCAGCATTTT.